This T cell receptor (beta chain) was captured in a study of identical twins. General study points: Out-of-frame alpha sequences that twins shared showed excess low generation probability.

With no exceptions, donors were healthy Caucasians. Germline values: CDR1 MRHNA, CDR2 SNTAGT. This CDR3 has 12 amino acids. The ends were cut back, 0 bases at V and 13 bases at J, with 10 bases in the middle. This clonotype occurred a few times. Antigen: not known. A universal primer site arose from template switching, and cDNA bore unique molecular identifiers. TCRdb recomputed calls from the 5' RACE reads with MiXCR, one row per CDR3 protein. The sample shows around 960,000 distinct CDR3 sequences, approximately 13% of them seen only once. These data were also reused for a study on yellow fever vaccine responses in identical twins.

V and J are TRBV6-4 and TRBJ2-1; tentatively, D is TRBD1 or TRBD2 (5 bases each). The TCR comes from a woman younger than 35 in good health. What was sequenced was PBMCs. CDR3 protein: CASSDSMGPQFF. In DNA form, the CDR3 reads TGTGCCAGCAGTGACTCTATGGGACCACAGTTCTTC.